Here is one TCR beta chain with its context. TCR alpha and TCR beta cDNA libraries carrying sample barcodes and UMIs were produced by 5'RACE using constant-segment primers. TCRdb called the 5' RACE reads again in MiXCR, with one record for every CDR3 protein. The table shows roughly 250,000 distinct CDR3 sequences, with 16% occurring only once. This entry is derived from a study of T-cell memory formation after mild COVID-19. This CDR3 spans 14 amino acids. Trimming cost V 2 bases and J 5 bases; bases outside gene matches: 5. Germline CDR1 is SGDLS and CDR2 is YYNGEE. This sequence originates from a man in his late teens or twenties who had mild COVID-19 (a few samples of this study predate the infection). Cell type and time point are not known. This chain joins TRBV9 and TRBJ2-5, with TRBD2 matching 8 bases. The material sequenced was PBMCs or a T cell subset sorted from them (not recorded which). In DNA, the CDR3 is TGTGCCAGCAGCGTTGGCGGGGGGCACGAGACCCAGTACTTC. This encodes CASSVGGGHETQYF.